Below, one T cell receptor beta chain is given with its context. Other nucleotide sequences from this sample produce the same CDR3. Trimming took 1 base from V and 7 from J, leaving 9 bases between them. CDR1 and CDR2 (germline): SGHDT, YYEEEE. This CDR3 region has 12 residues. Repertoires were generated with immunoSEQ multiplex PCR, while TCRdb's copy carries only in-frame clones and drops some. The profile shows roughly 2.1 million clones, about 92% of them singletons. Naive CD8 cells lacked CD45RO and underwent positive selection for CCR7, leaving out terminally differentiated effector memory CD45RA+ cells. The sample originates from a study of shared clonotypes between healthy human individuals.

The sequence derives from a man aged 18 to 29 in good health. Some clones in this sample may be carry-over from other donors' samples. V gene TRBV5-6 combines with J gene TRBJ2-7; D may be TRBD2 (6 bases). Sequencing was carried out using naive CD8+ T cells from PBMCs. CDR3 sequence reads: CASSLTSREQYF. The CDR3 DNA is TGTGCCAGCAGCTTGACTAGCCGGGAGCAGTACTTC.